Presented here are 12 T cell receptor beta chains from one specimen sequenced in a study of OX40 agonist ivuxolimab in advanced cancers. The library was made by the immunoSEQ multiplex PCR assay. Held by TCRdb, this immuneACCESS table contains in-frame sequences only and omits some clones. Under half of the omission traces to an unresolved V gene where checked; the cause of the rest is unknown. The sample table contains about 46,000 clones; only one count was recorded for around 91% of them. The ten largest make up about 11% of the sample. Source: CD4+ or CD8+ T cells sorted from blood, taken in a trial of the OX40 agonist ivuxolimab. The source of these receptors is an adult with an advanced solid tumor such as melanoma, head and neck, liver or kidney cancer.

The chain recombines TRBV9 with TRBJ1-2, with D hard to call. The CDR3 contains 13 residues. Per germline, CDR1 SGDLS and CDR2 YYNGEE. Trimming took 0 bases from V and 2 from J, leaving 5 bases between them. Here the CDR3 DNA reads TGTGCCAGCAGCGTAGAAGTAAACTATGGCTACACCTTC. Its translation: CASSVEVNYGYTF.

The chain links TRBV13 to TRBJ1-2, with D uncertain. Between the trimmed V and J ends, which lost 7 bases and 4 bases, there was a span of 16 bases. Germline V CDR1 and CDR2: PRHDT, FYEKMQ (reference sequence). The length of the CDR3 is 14 residues. CDR3 nucleotides: TGTGCCAGCACCACTTGGGGTTCGGGCTATGGCTACACCTTC. Its translation is CASTTWGSGYGYTF. Full variable domain (outside the CDR3, taken from reference TRBV13 and TRBJ1-2): AAGVIQSPRHLIKEKRETATLKCYPIPRHDTVYWYQQGPGQDPQFLISFYEKMQSDKGSIPDRFSAQQFSDYHSELNMSSLELGDSALYFCASTTWGSGYGYTFGSGTRLTVV.

This clone was picked up one time. J is TRBJ1-2 and V is TRBV4-1; a weak D match, TRBD1 (6 bases). Germline V gene data show CDR1 as MGHRA and CDR2 as YSYEKL. The CDR3 consists of 13 residues. The V end lost 0 bases, the J end lost 4 bases, and 6 bases lay between the germline ends. CDR3 bases: TGCGCCAGCAGCCAAGAGACAGGCTATGGCTACACCTTC. It codes for CASSQETGYGYTF.

The rearrangement links TRBV28 to TRBJ2-7; 7 nucleotides match TRBD1. The germline CDR1 and CDR2 sequences are MDHEN and SYDVKM. The CDR3 has 16 residues. The trim removed 6 bases at V and 3 bases at J, leaving 14 bases unmatched. The CDR3 DNA is TGTGCCAGCAGCCAATCCCAGGGGGAATTTAGCTACGAGCAGTACTTC. Its translation: CASSQSQGEFSYEQYF.

This rearrangement joins TRBV10-3 to TRBJ2-7, with 9 positions matching TRBD2. V lost 2 bases to trimming and J lost 0 bases; unmatched junction nucleotides: 5. Germline CDR1 ENHRY, CDR2 SYGVKD. CDR3 size: 16 residues. The CDR3 region has the DNA TGTGCCATCAGTGAGAGCGGGGGGCTTAACTCCTACGAGCAGTACTTC. Protein product: CAISESGGLNSYEQYF.

J is TRBJ2-7 and V is TRBV4-1; possibly TRBD1 for D (6 bases). Between the trimmed V and J ends, which lost 1 base and 3 bases, there was a span of 22 bases. This CDR3 spans 18 amino acids. Germline CDR1 is MGHRA and CDR2 is YSYEKL. The CDR3 DNA reads as TGCGCCAGCAGCCAAGGCCCAATCTTACGACAGGTTAGCTACGAGCAGTACTTC. It specifies CASSQGPILRQVSYEQYF.

The rearrangement joins TRBV19 to TRBJ1-1; D uncertain. The CDR3 has 12 amino acids. CDR1 is LNHDA and CDR2 is SQIVND in the germline V gene (reference sequence). V lost 10 bases to trimming and J lost 7 bases, with 16 bases between them. The CDR3 DNA reads as TGTGCCACCACCGGACTAATGGGTGAAGCTTTCTTT. It yields the protein CATTGLMGEAFF.

The CDR3 is CASSFRAPLETQYF. The CDR3 nucleotides read TGTGCCAGCAGCTTCCGGGCCCCGCTGGAGACCCAGTACTTC. The V and J genes are TRBV5-4 and TRBJ2-5; the D is unclear. V was cut by 2 bases and J by 5 bases, with 13 bases left in between. This CDR3 is built from 14 residues. Germline V lookup: CDR1 SGHNT, CDR2 YYREEE (reference sequence).

The chain uses TRBV4-1 and TRBJ2-1; a weak D match, TRBD1 (5 bases). Per germline, CDR1 MGHRA and CDR2 YSYEKL. The CDR3 extends over 16 amino acids. The germline V and J ends were trimmed by 0 bases and 1 base, with 10 bases remaining between them. CDR3 sequence: CASSQELQGSYNEQFF. The CDR3 DNA is TGCGCCAGCAGCCAAGAATTGCAGGGTTCCTACAATGAGCAGTTCTTC.

V is TRBV7-2 and J is TRBJ1-5; weak D call: TRBD1 (5 bases). The germline V gene has CDR1 SGHTA and CDR2 FQGNSA. The CDR3 consists of 14 residues. V was cut by 8 bases and J by 1 base, with 12 bases left in between. The CDR3 reads CASALGGSNQPQHF. DNA of the CDR3: TGTGCCAGCGCCCTCGGGGGGAGCAATCAGCCCCAGCATTTT.

The J gene is TRBJ1-2, the V gene TRBV6-6, with 7 bases aligning to TRBD1. This CDR3 spans 13 amino acids. Per the germline V gene, CDR1 is MNHNY and CDR2 is SVGAGI (reference sequence). V shed 5 bases, J shed 7 bases, and the junction held 7 bases outside the gene matches. The CDR3 sequence is CASSDDRDGGYTF. The CDR3 region has the DNA TGTGCCAGCAGTGATGACAGGGATGGTGGCTACACCTTC.

This chain uses TRBV6-1 with TRBJ2-7, with TRBD1 identical over 8 bases. Unmatched junction bases numbered 4, after V lost 6 bases and J lost 3 bases. CDR3 size: 13 residues. Germline lookup yields CDR1 MNHNS and CDR2 SASEGT. CDR3 in amino acids: CASSGGTGYEQYF. The CDR3 DNA reads as TGTGCCAGCAGCGGTGGGACAGGCTACGAGCAGTACTTC.